The T cell receptor (beta chain) described here comes from a study of CD8 T cells in Susac syndrome. Study-wide findings and caveats: The study's TCR sequencing and HLA analysis covered a relatively small number of individuals, and the study acknowledged this.

TEMRA cells were FACS-enriched, with CD8+ and CD4+ T cells isolated negatively. The CDR3 contains 14 residues. With 8 bases clipped from V and 2 bases from J, the junction kept 11 bases outside the gene matches. The V gene's germline CDR1 is GTSNPN and CDR2 SVGIG (reference sequence). Random hexamers served to reverse transcribe roughly 0.5 to 1 ug RNA. The amplification used immunoSEQ multiplex PCR on TCR beta CDR3; it spanned 54 Vbeta and 13 Jbeta. A single record per CDR3 protein comes from TCRdb applying MiXCR to the immunoSEQ multiplex PCR reads. The sample has about 400,000 distinct CDR3 sequences; more than 70% are singletons. As to this clonotype: Its specificity is unknown.

Sequencing was done on a sample of CD8+ T cells from PBMCs. The chain recombines TRBV30 with TRBJ2-7, with 8 bases identical to TRBD2. The receptor's source is a human donor with multiple sclerosis. CDR3 bases: TGTGCCGGACAGCGTGCGGGGGGACCCTACGAGCAGTACTTC. It is translated as CAGQRAGGPYEQYF.